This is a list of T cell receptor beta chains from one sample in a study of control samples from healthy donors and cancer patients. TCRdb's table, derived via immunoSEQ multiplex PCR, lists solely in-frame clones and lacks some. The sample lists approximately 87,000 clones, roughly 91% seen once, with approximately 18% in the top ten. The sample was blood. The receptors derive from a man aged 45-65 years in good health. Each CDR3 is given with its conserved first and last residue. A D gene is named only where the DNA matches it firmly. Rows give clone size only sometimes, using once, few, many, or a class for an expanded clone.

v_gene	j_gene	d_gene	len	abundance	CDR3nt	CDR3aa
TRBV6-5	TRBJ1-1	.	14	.	TGTGCCAGCCGAGAAACCCGGCGAGGCACTGAAGCTTTCTTT	CASRETRRGTEAFF
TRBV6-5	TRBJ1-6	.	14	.	TGTGCCAGCAGTTACGGGGCAGGAAATTCACCCCTCCACTTT	CASSYGAGNSPLHF
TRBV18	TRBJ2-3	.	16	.	TGTGCCAGCTCAGCTGACACAGGGCCCAGCACAGATACGCAGTATTTT	CASSADTGPSTDTQYF
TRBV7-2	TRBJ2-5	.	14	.	TGTGCCAGCAGCGAAGGTGGTTTGGAGAAGACCCAGTACTTC	CASSEGGLEKTQYF
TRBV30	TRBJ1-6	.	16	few	TGTGCCTGGAGTGTACTTGGGCAGCGTACGAATTCACCCCTCCACTTT	CAWSVLGQRTNSPLHF
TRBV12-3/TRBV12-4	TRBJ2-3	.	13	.	TGTGCCAGCACACGGACTAGCACAGATACGCAGTATTTT	CASTRTSTDTQYF
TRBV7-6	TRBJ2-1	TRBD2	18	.	TGTGCCAGCAGCGTAACTCCGGGACTAGCGGTCTCCTACAATGAGCAGTTCTTC	CASSVTPGLAVSYNEQFF
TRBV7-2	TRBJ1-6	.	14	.	TGTGCCAGCAGCTTAGCGCTGGGGGACTCACCCCTCCACTTT	CASSLALGDSPLHF
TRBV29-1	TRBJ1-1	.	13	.	TGCAGCGTTGTTCCGGGACAGAACACTGAAGCTTTCTTT	CSVVPGQNTEAFF
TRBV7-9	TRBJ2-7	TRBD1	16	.	TGTGCCAGCAGCGCACACCGGGACAGGGCCTCCTACGAGCAGTACTTC	CASSAHRDRASYEQYF
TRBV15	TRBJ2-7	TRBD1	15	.	TGTGCCACCAGCAGAGATCTGACAGGGACATACGAGCAGTACTTC	CATSRDLTGTYEQYF
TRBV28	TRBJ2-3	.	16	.	TGTGCCAGCAGTTCTTCCGGGACACCTCTTACAGATACGCAGTATTTT	CASSSSGTPLTDTQYF
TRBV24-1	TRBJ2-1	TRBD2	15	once	TGTGCCACCATCCCAACAGCGGGGGGCGAGAATGAGCAGTTCTTC	CATIPTAGGENEQFF
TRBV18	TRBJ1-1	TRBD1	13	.	TGTGCCAGCTCACCAAACTCAGGGGGCAAAGCTTTCTTT	CASSPNSGGKAFF
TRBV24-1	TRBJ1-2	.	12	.	TGTGCCACCAGTGAGGGGTCCCATGGCTACACCTTC	CATSEGSHGYTF
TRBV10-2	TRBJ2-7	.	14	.	TGCGCCAGCAGCTTCTCGGACAGGGAGGGGGAGCAGTACTTC	CASSFSDREGEQYF
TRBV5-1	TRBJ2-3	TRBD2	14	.	TGCGCCAGTCAAACTAGCGGTAGCACAGATACGCAGTATTTT	CASQTSGSTDTQYF
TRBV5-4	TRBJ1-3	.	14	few	TGTGCCAGCGGTCACGGGGGATACAGAAACACCATATATTTT	CASGHGGYRNTIYF
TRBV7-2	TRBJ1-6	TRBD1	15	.	TGTGCCAGCAGCTCTTCAGGGGGCTGGGAGTCACCCCTCCACTTT	CASSSSGGWESPLHF
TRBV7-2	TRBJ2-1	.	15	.	TGTGCCAGCAGCTTAGTATCTTTGCCCTACAATGAGCAGTTCTTC	CASSLVSLPYNEQFF
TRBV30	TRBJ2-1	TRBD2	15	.	TGTGCCTGGAGGTTAGCGGGCCCCTCCTACAATGAGCAGTTCTTC	CAWRLAGPSYNEQFF
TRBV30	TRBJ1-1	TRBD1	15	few	TGTGCCTGGAGCCGGGGCGAGGGGGCGCAGACTGAAGCTTTCTTT	CAWSRGEGAQTEAFF
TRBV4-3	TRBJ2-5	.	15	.	TGCGCCAGCAGCCAAGATCCGGGGCAGGGTGAGACCCAGTACTTC	CASSQDPGQGETQYF
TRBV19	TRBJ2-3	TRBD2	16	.	TGTGCCAGTAGTATAGTTCGACTAGCGGGGACAGATACGCAGTATTTT	CASSIVRLAGTDTQYF
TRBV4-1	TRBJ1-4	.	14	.	TGCGCCAGCAGCCAAATGAGTCCCGCCGGGAAACTGTTTTTT	CASSQMSPAGKLFF
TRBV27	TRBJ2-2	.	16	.	TGTGCCAGCAAGAATAGCGCGACGGTGAACACCGGGGAGCTGTTTTTT	CASKNSATVNTGELFF
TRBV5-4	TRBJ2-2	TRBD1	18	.	TGTGCCAGCGGTGAAAAGACAGGGTGGTTTTCGGACACCGGGGAGCTGTTTTTT	CASGEKTGWFSDTGELFF
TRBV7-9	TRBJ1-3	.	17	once	TGTGCCAGCAGCTTCCTGGGGGGCTCCGGCAGGGGAAACACCATATATTTT	CASSFLGGSGRGNTIYF
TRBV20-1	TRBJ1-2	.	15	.	TGCAGTGCTAGTGGGGGCAGCTTCTCTCTTTCAGGCTACACCTTC	CSASGGSFSLSGYTF
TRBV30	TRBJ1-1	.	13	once	TGTGCCTGGAGTCACACCAGAGGCACTGAAGCTTTCTTT	CAWSHTRGTEAFF
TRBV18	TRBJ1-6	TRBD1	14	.	TGTGCCAGCTCACCACTAGGCAGGGGGACACCCCTCCACTTT	CASSPLGRGTPLHF
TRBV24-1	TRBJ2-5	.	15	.	TGTGCCACCAGTGCCGCAGACGGGTTGGGGGAGACCCAGTACTTC	CATSAADGLGETQYF
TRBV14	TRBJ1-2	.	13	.	TGTGCCAGCGGAGCGCAGACGGACTATGGCTACACCTTC	CASGAQTDYGYTF
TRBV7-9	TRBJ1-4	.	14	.	TGTGCCAGCAGCTCCCCGGTGACAGTATGGAAACTGTTTTTT	CASSSPVTVWKLFF
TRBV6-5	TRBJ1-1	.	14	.	TGTGCCAGCAGCCTCGACGCGGTGAACACTGAAGCTTTCTTT	CASSLDAVNTEAFF
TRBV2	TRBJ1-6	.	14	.	TGTGCCGTTCTCAACCGGGAGGCAAATTCACCCCTCCACTTT	CAVLNREANSPLHF
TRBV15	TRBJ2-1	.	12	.	TGTGCCACCAGGGGACAAGGGGGGGAGCAGTTCTTC	CATRGQGGEQFF
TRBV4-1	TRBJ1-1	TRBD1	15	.	TGCGCCAGTCGTCCGCTGGACAGGACCCACACTGAAGCTTTCTTT	CASRPLDRTHTEAFF
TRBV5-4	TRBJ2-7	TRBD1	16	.	TGTGCCAGCAGCTTGGTTCTGGGACAGGGGGCCCACGAGCAGTACTTC	CASSLVLGQGAHEQYF
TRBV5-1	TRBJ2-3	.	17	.	TGCGCCAGCAGCTTGGGGGTGAAAGCGAATCAGGTCCATACGCAGTATTTT	CASSLGVKANQVHTQYF
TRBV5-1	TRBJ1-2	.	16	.	TGCGCCAGCAGCTTAGGCCGGGCCAGGGGAGGTAGTGGCTACACCTTC	CASSLGRARGGSGYTF
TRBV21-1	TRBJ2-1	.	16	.	TGTGCCAGCAGCAAAACCGGGACAGGTGAAAGCGGTGAGCAGTTCTTC	CASSKTGTGESGEQFF
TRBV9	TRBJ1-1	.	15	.	TGTGCCAGCAGCGTAGGGCGCTTGCTGGACACTGAAGCTTTCTTT	CASSVGRLLDTEAFF
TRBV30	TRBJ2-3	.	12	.	TGTGCCTGGGATGACGAGGGGGATACGCAGTATTTT	CAWDDEGDTQYF
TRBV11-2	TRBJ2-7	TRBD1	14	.	TGTGCCAGCAGCCGAACAGGGGGCCGCTACGAGCAGTACTTC	CASSRTGGRYEQYF
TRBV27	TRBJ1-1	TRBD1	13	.	TGTGCCAGCAGGATTACAGGGGAAGCGAAAGCTTTCTTT	CASRITGEAKAFF
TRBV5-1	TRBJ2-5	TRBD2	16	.	TGCGCCAGCAGCCGCCAGGGACTAGCGGGGCCAGAGACCCAGTACTTC	CASSRQGLAGPETQYF
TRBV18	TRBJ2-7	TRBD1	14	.	TGTGCCAGCTCACCGGGACAGGGCGCCTACGAGCAGTACTTC	CASSPGQGAYEQYF
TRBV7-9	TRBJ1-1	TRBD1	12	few	TGTGCCAGCAGCTTGGGACAGTCTGAAGCTTTCTTT	CASSLGQSEAFF
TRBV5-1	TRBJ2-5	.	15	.	TGCGCCAGCAGCTTGGGACAGAGTTACCAAGAGACCCAGTACTTC	CASSLGQSYQETQYF
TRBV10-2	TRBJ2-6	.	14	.	TGCGCCAGCAGTGGAGGCTCTGGGGCCAACGTCCTGACTTTC	CASSGGSGANVLTF
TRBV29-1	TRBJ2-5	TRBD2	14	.	TGCAGCGTTATAATGGGGGGGGGCCAAGAGACCCAGTACTTC	CSVIMGGGQETQYF
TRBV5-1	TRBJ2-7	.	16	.	TGCGCCAGCAGCTTGGAGGCCGCCTCTACAAATTACGAGCAGTACTTC	CASSLEAASTNYEQYF